These 11 T cell receptor beta chains were all obtained from the same sample, sequenced in a study of cytomegalovirus exposure and HLA in healthy donors. The PCR had 60 Vbeta and 13 Jbeta primers. Libraries were prepared by immunoSEQ multiplex PCR; TCRdb keeps only in-frame clonotypes and omits some of them. The data hold 100,000 to 150,000 clones, with 70% to 85% observed a single time. The sequencing input was PBMCs. These receptors came from a boy aged 5 to 17 in good health and CMV-seronegative.

Here the CDR3 reads CASTQTGTVNEKLFF. CDR3 nucleotide sequence: TGCGCCAGCACCCAAACCGGGACAGTTAATGAAAAACTGTTTTTT. The V call is TRBV5-1, the J call TRBJ1-4, with 7 positions matching TRBD1. This CDR3 has 15 amino acids. Germline V gene lookup returns CDR1 SGHRS and CDR2 YFSETQ. Unmatched junction bases numbered 9, after V lost 6 bases and J lost 4 bases.

This chain connects TRBV5-4 to TRBJ2-1, with 7 bases fitting TRBD2. Trimming cost V 2 bases and J 7 bases; bases outside gene matches: 6. Germline lookup yields CDR1 SGHNT and CDR2 YYREEE (reference sequence). This CDR3 is built from 14 residues. CDR3 protein: CASSFGQGGNEQFF. The CDR3 DNA follows: TGTGCCAGCAGCTTTGGTCAGGGAGGGAATGAGCAGTTCTTC.

V usage is TRBV29-1 and J usage is TRBJ1-1; D gene unclear. CDR1 is SQVTM and CDR2 is ANQGSEA in the germline V gene. Trimming pared 6 bases from V and 6 bases from J, leaving 11 bases between. CDR3 length: 11 residues. The CDR3 reads CSVAREPEAFF. CDR3 bases: TGCAGCGTCGCCCGGGAACCTGAAGCTTTCTTT.

The CDR3 DNA reads TGTGCCAGCAGCCATGGCCCGGGGGACGGAGCCAGGGAGAGCGCCAAAAACATTCAGTACTTC. Its protein product is CASSHGPGDGARESAKNIQYF. This chain uses TRBV4-2 with TRBJ2-4; possibly TRBD2 for D (6 bases). The germline V gene encodes CDR1 LGHNA and CDR2 YNFKEQ. The V gene lost 3 bases and the J gene lost 1 base, with 28 bases spanning the gap. This CDR3 is 21 amino acids long.

The V gene is TRBV15, the J gene TRBJ2-5; 9 positions agree with TRBD2. The germline V gene encodes CDR1 LNHNV and CDR2 YYDKDF (reference sequence). The CDR3 runs to 16 residues. The trim removed 3 bases at V and 4 bases at J, leaving 9 bases unmatched. CDR3 nucleotides: TGTGCCACCAGCAGGGGGGGCGGGAGGGCCGGAGAGACCCAGTACTTC. Amino acids: CATSRGGGRAGETQYF. Together with reference TRBV15 and TRBJ2-5, the CDR3 gives the full variable domain: DAMVIQNPRYQVTQFGKPVTLSCSQTLNHNVMYWYQQKSSQAPKLLFHYYDKDFNNEADTPDNFQSRRPNTSFCFLDIRSPGLGDTAMYLCATSRGGGRAGETQYFGPGTRLLVL.

This clone was counted only a few times. The V and J genes are TRBV4-1 and TRBJ2-7; tentatively, D is TRBD2 (6 bases). Germline CDR1 reads MGHRA; CDR2 reads YSYEKL. The V end was cut by 0 bases, the J end by 0 bases, with 12 bases between. The CDR3 spans 16 residues. The CDR3 sequence is CASSQDIGSPSYEQYF. The CDR3 nucleotides read TGCGCCAGCAGCCAAGATATCGGGAGCCCCTCCTACGAGCAGTACTTC.

The chain employs TRBV28 and TRBJ2-7, with TRBD1 matching 9 bases. Germline CDR1 and CDR2: MDHEN and SYDVKM. This CDR3 spans 13 amino acids. CDR3 sequence (DNA): TGTGGGACCCGGGGACAGGGCGCCTACGAGCAGTACTTC. Its translation: CGTRGQGAYEQYF.

V is TRBV11-2 and J is TRBJ1-4; D uncertain. Between the trimmed V and J ends, which lost 2 bases and 5 bases, there was a span of 6 bases. CDR1 is SGHAT, CDR2 FQNNGV, per germline. The CDR3 extends over 13 amino acids. The CDR3 nucleotides read TGTGCCAGCAGCTTAACGGAGAATGAAAAACTGTTTTTT. This encodes CASSLTENEKLFF.

This chain joins TRBV5-1 and TRBJ1-3; 10 bases agree with TRBD1. From germline, CDR1 is SGHRS and CDR2 YFSETQ. The CDR3 is 17 amino acids. V shed 4 bases and J 1 base; nucleotides not matched to a gene: 8. DNA for the CDR3: TGCGCCAGCAGCCTCTACGGGACAGGGGAGTCTGGAAACACCATATATTTT. Protein: CASSLYGTGESGNTIYF.

This chain links TRBV13 with TRBJ2-1; the D is unclear. CDR3 length: 12 residues. CDR1 is PRHDT and CDR2 is FYEKMQ in the germline V gene (reference sequence). V shed 3 bases and J shed 9 bases, with 9 bases lying between them. The CDR3 loop reads CASSFLNSEQFF. CDR3 DNA sequence: TGTGCCAGCAGCTTCCTTAACTCTGAGCAGTTCTTC.

The CDR3 here is CAASPGSNEKLFF. CDR3 nucleotide sequence: TGTGCTGCGTCCCCAGGGTCTAATGAAAAACTGTTTTTT. The chain recombines TRBV30 with TRBJ1-4; weak D call: TRBD1 (5 bases). Germline CDR1 GTSNPN, CDR2 SVGIG (reference sequence). The CDR3 has 13 amino acids.